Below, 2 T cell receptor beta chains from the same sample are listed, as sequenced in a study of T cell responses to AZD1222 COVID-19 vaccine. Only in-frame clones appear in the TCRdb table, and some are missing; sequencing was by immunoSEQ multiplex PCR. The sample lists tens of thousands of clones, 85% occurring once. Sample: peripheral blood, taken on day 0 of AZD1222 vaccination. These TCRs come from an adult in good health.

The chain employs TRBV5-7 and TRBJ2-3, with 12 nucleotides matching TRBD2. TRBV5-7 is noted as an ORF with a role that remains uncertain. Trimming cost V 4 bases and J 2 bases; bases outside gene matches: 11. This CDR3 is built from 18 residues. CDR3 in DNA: TGTGCCAGCAGCATGGGCCCGCGGACTAGCGGGGACACAGATACGCAGTATTTT. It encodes CASSMGPRTSGDTDTQYF.

The CDR3 DNA reads TGTGCCAGCAGCTCCGGGACTAGCGGGAGGTTAAGTACGCAGTATTTT. It translates to CASSSGTSGRLSTQYF. The chain has TRBV7-2 and TRBJ2-3; 15 bases are shared with TRBD2. In germline, CDR1 is SGHTA, CDR2 FQGNSA. The trim removed 4 bases at V and 8 bases at J, leaving 7 bases unmatched. The CDR3 has 16 residues.